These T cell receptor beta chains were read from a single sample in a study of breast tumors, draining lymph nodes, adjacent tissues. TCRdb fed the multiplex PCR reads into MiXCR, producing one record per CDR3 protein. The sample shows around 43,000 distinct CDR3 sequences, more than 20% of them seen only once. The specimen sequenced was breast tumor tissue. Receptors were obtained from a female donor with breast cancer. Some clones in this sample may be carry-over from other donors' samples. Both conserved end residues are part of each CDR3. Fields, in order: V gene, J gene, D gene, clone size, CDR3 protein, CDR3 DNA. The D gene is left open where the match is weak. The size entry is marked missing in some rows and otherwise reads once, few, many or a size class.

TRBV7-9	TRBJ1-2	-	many	CASSLVTDGYTF	TGTGCCAGCAGCTTAGTTACTGATGGCTACACCTTC
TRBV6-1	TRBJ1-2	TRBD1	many	CASSGGEGAGTF	TGTGCCAGCAGTGGTGGGGAGGGGGCAGGAACCTTC
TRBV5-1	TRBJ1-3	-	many	CASGRGGGNTIYF	TGCGCCAGCGGTCGAGGGGGTGGAAACACCATATATTTT
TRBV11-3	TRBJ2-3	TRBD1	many	CASSYGADRDGTDTQYF	TGTGCCAGCAGCTACGGAGCGGACAGGGATGGAACAGATACGCAGTATTTT
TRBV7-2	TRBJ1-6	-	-	CASSPRQFKSPLHF	TGTGCCAGCAGCCCGAGACAGTTTAAATCACCCCTCCACTTT
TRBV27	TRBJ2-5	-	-	CASSLGTGQGETQYF	-
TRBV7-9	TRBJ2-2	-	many	CASTLFSGALTGELFF	TGTGCCAGCACTTTGTTTTCCGGGGCTTTGACCGGGGAGCTGTTTTTT
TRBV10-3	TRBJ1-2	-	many	CAIRTGGTGGYTF	TGTGCCATCAGGACTGGAGGGACTGGGGGCTACACCTTC
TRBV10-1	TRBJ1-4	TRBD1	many	CASSETGEGNEKLFF	TGCGCCAGCAGTGAGACAGGGGAGGGGAATGAAAAACTGTTTTTT
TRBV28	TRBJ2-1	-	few	CASSFQAGTNEQFF	TGTGCCAGCAGTTTTCAGGCGGGGACGAATGAGCAGTTCTTC
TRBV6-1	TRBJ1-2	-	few	CASSEYQGGGTLGYTF	TGTGCCAGCAGTGAATACCAGGGCGGGGGGACACTTGGCTACACCTTC
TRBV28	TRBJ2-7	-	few	CASSETGGSYEQYF	TGTGCCAGCAGTGAGACAGGAGGGAGCTACGAGCAGTACTTC
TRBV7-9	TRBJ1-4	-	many	CASSLGGRNEKLFF	TGTGCCAGCAGCTTAGGGGGGCGAAATGAAAAACTGTTTTTT
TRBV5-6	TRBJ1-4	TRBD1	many	CASSLLGTGAEKLFF	TGTGCCAGCAGCTTGCTAGGGACAGGGGCTGAAAAACTGTTTTTT
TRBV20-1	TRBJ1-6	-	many	CSAISGTYNSPLHF	TGCAGTGCTATCTCAGGAACCTATAATTCACCCCTCCACTTT
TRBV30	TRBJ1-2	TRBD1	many	CAWSLTLTGTGYGYTF	TGTGCCTGGAGTCTCACCTTAACGGGGACAGGCTATGGCTACACCTTC
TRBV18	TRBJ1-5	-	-	CASSPPLLGGAQPQHF	TGTGCCAGCTCACCACCGTTGCTAGGGGGAGCTCAGCCCCAGCATTTT
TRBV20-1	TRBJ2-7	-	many	CSARALTYYEQYF	TGCAGTGCTAGAGCCCTGACTTACTACGAGCAGTACTTC
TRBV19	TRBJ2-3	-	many	CASSIGGGGTYTQYF	TGTGCCAGTAGTATAGGGGGCGGGGGCACTTATACGCAGTATTTT
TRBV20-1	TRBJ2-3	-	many	CSAPPEGPITDTQYF	TGCAGTGCTCCTCCCGAGGGACCTATCACAGATACGCAGTATTTT
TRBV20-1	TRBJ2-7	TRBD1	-	CSASKGQGAYEQYF	TGCAGTGCTTCCAAGGGACAGGGAGCCTACGAGCAGTACTTC
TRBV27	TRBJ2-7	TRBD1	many	CASSFLGTGAYEQYF	TGTGCCAGCAGTTTCCTCGGGACAGGGGCATACGAGCAGTACTTC
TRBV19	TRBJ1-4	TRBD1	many	CASSPGQGPNEKLFF	TGTGCCAGTAGTCCAGGACAGGGTCCTAATGAAAAACTGTTTTTT
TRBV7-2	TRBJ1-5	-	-	CASKLSVGVNQPQHF	TGTGCCAGCAAACTTAGTGTAGGGGTGAATCAGCCCCAGCATTTT
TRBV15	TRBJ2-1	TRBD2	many	CATSRDLAGGYNEQFF	TGTGCCACCAGCAGAGATCTAGCGGGGGGGTACAATGAGCAGTTCTTC
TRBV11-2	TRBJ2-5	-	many	CASSPSWVTGETQYF	TGTGCCAGCAGCCCAAGCTGGGTGACAGGAGAGACCCAGTACTTC
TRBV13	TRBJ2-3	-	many	CASSFRDPRLLTDTQYF	TGTGCCAGCAGCTTTCGGGACCCCCGGCTTCTCACAGATACGCAGTATTTT
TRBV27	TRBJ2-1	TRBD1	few	CASSSPGGKDSYNEQFF	TGTGCCAGCAGTTCCCCAGGGGGTAAAGACTCCTACAATGAGCAGTTCTTC
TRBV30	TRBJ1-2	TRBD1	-	CAWDPGLGGHTF	TGTGCCTGGGACCCGGGCCTAGGGGGCCACACCTTC
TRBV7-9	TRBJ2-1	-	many	CASSPIMGDHDNEQFF	TGTGCCAGCAGCCCCATTATGGGGGACCATGACAATGAGCAGTTCTTC
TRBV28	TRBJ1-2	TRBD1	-	CASSTGGTAGVGYTF	TGTGCCAGCAGTACCGGGGGGACAGCCGGGGTGGGCTACACCTTC
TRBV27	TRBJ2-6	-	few	CASSGWSGANVLTF	TGTGCCAGCAGTGGGTGGTCTGGGGCCAACGTCCTGACTTTC
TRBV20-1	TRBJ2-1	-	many	CSARDERRLYNEQFF	TGCAGTGCTAGAGATGAGCGGCGACTCTACAATGAGCAGTTCTTC
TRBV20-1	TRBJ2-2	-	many	CSADPGRNTGELFF	TGCAGTGCTGATCCGGGACGGAACACCGGGGAGCTGTTTTTT
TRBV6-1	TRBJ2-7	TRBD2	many	CASSQAGGIYEQYF	TGTGCCAGCAGCCAAGCGGGAGGGATCTACGAGCAGTACTTC
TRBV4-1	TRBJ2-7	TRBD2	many	CASSLLSSGRTYEQYF	TGCGCCAGCAGCCTACTTTCTAGCGGGAGGACATACGAGCAGTACTTC
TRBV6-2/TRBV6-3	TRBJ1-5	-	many	CASEMGGRQPQHF	TGTGCCAGCGAGATGGGAGGGCGGCAGCCCCAGCATTTT
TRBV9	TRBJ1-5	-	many	CASSVGESNQPQHF	TGTGCCAGCAGCGTAGGGGAAAGCAATCAGCCCCAGCATTTT
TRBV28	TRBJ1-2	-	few	CASSFRGSGNYGYTF	TGTGCCAGCAGTTTTCGAGGGTCAGGGAACTATGGCTACACCTTC
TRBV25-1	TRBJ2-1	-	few	CASSEPGVREQFF	TGTGCCAGCAGTGAACCCGGGGTCCGGGAGCAGTTCTTC
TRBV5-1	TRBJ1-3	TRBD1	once	CASSPDRVSRNTIYF	TGCGCCAGCAGCCCAGACAGGGTCTCACGAAACACCATATATTTT
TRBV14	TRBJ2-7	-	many	CASSQTGRGGRSYEQYF	TGTGCCAGCAGCCAGACCGGAAGAGGGGGACGGTCCTACGAGCAGTACTTC
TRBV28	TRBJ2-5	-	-	CASRPTSGETQYF	TGTGCCAGCAGGCCGACTTCGGGAGAGACCCAGTACTTC
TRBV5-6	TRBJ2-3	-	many	CASSLSGSDTQYF	TGTGCCAGCAGCTTATCGGGGTCGGATACGCAGTATTTT
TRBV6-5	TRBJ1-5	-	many	CASSPSYHSNQPQHF	TGTGCCAGCAGTCCATCTTACCATAGCAATCAGCCCCAGCATTTT
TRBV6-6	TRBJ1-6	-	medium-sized	CASSYEFSYNSPLHF	TGTGCCAGCAGTTACGAGTTCTCCTATAATTCACCCCTCCACTTT
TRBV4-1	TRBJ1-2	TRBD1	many	CASSQDSTGDYGYTF	TGCGCCAGCAGCCAAGATTCAACAGGGGACTATGGCTACACCTTC
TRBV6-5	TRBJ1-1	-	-	CASSPDREETFF	TGTGCCAGCAGCCCTGACAGAGAGGAGACTTTCTTT
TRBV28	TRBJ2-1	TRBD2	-	CASSSGLARLGRNEQFF	TGTGCCAGCAGTTCCGGACTAGCGCGACTTGGACGGAATGAGCAGTTCTTC
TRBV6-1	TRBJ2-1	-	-	CASSGLGHRANEQFF	TGTGCCAGCAGTGGACTCGGGCACAGGGCCAATGAGCAGTTCTTC
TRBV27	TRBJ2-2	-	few	CASTTGTPNTGELFF	TGTGCCAGCACTACTGGGACCCCGAACACCGGGGAGCTGTTTTTT
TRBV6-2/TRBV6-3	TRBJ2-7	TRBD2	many	CASSYASGEVDEQYF	TGTGCCAGCAGTTATGCCAGCGGGGAGGTCGACGAGCAGTACTTC
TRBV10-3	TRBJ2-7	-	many	CAISVTGNYEQYF	TGTGCCATCAGCGTAACAGGGAATTACGAGCAGTACTTC
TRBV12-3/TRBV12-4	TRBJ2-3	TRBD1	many	CASSPGTAESDTQYF	TGTGCCAGCAGTCCCGGGACAGCCGAATCGGATACGCAGTATTTT
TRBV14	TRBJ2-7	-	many	CASSHLDGNSYEQYF	TGTGCCAGCAGCCACCTTGACGGGAACTCCTACGAGCAGTACTTC